This TCR beta chain was captured by sequencing in a study of T cell repertoires in cytomegalovirus infection. As for the study in general: The authors used CMV epitopes that were HLA-C-restricted (recently identified) and HLA-B-restricted (well studied). It was the public TCR beta signatures that indicated both CMV infection and matching HLA type.

As regards this clonotype: What it recognizes is unknown.

CDR1 and CDR2 from the germline V gene are LGHNT and FRNRAP. There are 12 residues in the CDR3. V shed 6 bases and J shed 6 bases, with 12 bases lying between them. TCRdb independently ran MiXCR on the reads; one entry per CDR3 protein. The sample has 550,000 to 700,000 distinct CDR3 sequences, 40% seen once. This specimen consisted of cultured PBMCs, obtained from culture after CMV antigen stimulation. The rearrangement joins TRBV12-5 to TRBJ2-7, with D possibly matching TRBD2 (5 bases). The origin of this receptor is a human donor in good health (CMV status not recorded). Some clones in this sample may be carry-over from other donors' samples. This CDR3 reads CASGLRGSEQYF. The CDR3 nucleotides are TGTGCTAGTGGATTGAGAGGGTCCGAGCAGTACTTC.